The 7 T cell receptor beta chains listed next were all sequenced from one sample in a study of T cell responses to AZD1222 COVID-19 vaccine. Measured with immunoSEQ multiplex PCR; TCRdb has only the in-frame clones, and not every one. The sample holds 250,000 to 300,000 clones, about 94% seen once. The sample was peripheral blood, taken 28 days after the second AZD1222 dose. The receptors were gathered from an adult who received the AZD1222 COVID-19 vaccine.

The chain has TRBV12-3 or TRBV12-4 and TRBJ2-5; no firm D call. Trimming stripped 6 bases from V and 4 bases from J, with 12 bases between. The CDR3 totals 13 residues. The CDR3 here is CASRQLGGETQYF. The CDR3 DNA follows: TGTGCCAGCAGGCAACTTGGCGGAGAGACCCAGTACTTC.

This sequence joins TRBV6-2 or TRBV6-3 and TRBJ2-1, with D uncertain. The germline gives CDR1 MNHEY, CDR2 SVGEGT. CDR3 length: 15 amino acids. V was trimmed by 5 bases and J by 2 bases, leaving 13 bases between them. The CDR3 spells CASSPYSQPYNEQFF. CDR3 nucleotides: TGTGCCAGCAGTCCATACTCCCAGCCCTACAATGAGCAGTTCTTC.

This chain links TRBV11-2 with TRBJ2-7; D perhaps matches TRBD2 (5 bases). V was shortened by 3 bases and J by 5 bases, with 11 bases between the two germline ends. The CDR3 is 13 amino acids. Germline V gene sequence: CDR1 SGHAT, CDR2 FQNNGV. The CDR3 spells CASSLEVSNEQYF. As DNA, the CDR3 is TGTGCCAGCAGCTTGGAGGTGTCGAACGAGCAGTACTTC.

This chain joins TRBV7-9 and TRBJ1-1; D gene uncertain. This CDR3 has 13 amino acids. In germline, CDR1 is SEHNR, CDR2 FQNEAQ (reference sequence). Trimming took off 0 bases at V and 7 bases at J, with 9 bases between the two ends. The CDR3 loop reads CASSLAESGEAFF. In DNA form, the CDR3 reads TGTGCCAGCAGCTTAGCTGAGAGTGGTGAAGCTTTCTTT.

This chain links TRBV7-9 with TRBJ1-2, with 8 nucleotides matching TRBD1. Germline CDR1 reads SEHNR; CDR2 reads FQNEAQ (reference sequence). The CDR3 is 15 amino acids. Trimming took 4 bases from V and 4 from J; bases not matched to a gene: 8. CDR3 DNA: TGTGCCAGCAGCTCTTGGACAGGGAGGGGCTATGGCTACACCTTC. It specifies CASSSWTGRGYGYTF.

V usage is TRBV27 and J usage is TRBJ1-1; 8 nucleotides line up with TRBD1. This CDR3 contains 17 residues. Germline values: CDR1 MNHEY, CDR2 SMNVEV (reference sequence). With V trimmed by 3 bases and J by 5 bases, 14 bases remained unmatched. CDR3 coding DNA: TGTGCCAGCAGTTTCATGGGCAGGGGGCAAAGTAATACTGAAGCTTTCTTT. Amino acids: CASSFMGRGQSNTEAFF.

The chain joins TRBV19 to TRBJ2-5; 8 nucleotides match TRBD1. Germline V lookup: CDR1 LNHDA, CDR2 SQIVND (reference sequence). Trimming took 0 bases from V and 5 from J; bases not matched to a gene: 5. The CDR3 is made up of 15 amino acids. The CDR3 nucleotides read TGTGCCAGTAGTATAGATCGTACAGGGGGGGAGACCCAGTACTTC. Its translation is CASSIDRTGGETQYF.